One sample yielded the 21 T cell receptor beta chains listed below, sequenced in a study of identical twins (dated by TCRdb to about 2016). Libraries were built with 5' RACE. Sequencing used an Illumina HiSeq 2000. TCRdb reprocessed the public reads (quality trimming at Q25 with fastp, clone calling with MiXCR) and kept in-frame beta chains. Each record represents a unique CDR3 protein, reported with the most common genes and DNA among its rows. This sample has about 460,000 distinct CDR3 sequences in its table, and 14% of those were observed once. The biggest ten clones account for roughly 0.56% of the sample. The sample was also linked to a second study, of yellow fever vaccine responses in identical twins.

Sequenced input: CD4+ T cells sorted from blood. The source is a woman in her late teens or twenties in good health.

The chain couples TRBV7-2 to TRBJ1-4; no firm D call. Germline values: CDR1 SGHTA, CDR2 FQGNSA. Trimming pared 2 bases from V and 6 bases from J, leaving 13 bases between. The CDR3 loop spans 15 amino acids. The CDR3 DNA follows: TGTGCCAGCAGCTTAAGGCCGGAGGAACATGAAAAACTGTTTTTT. It yields the protein CASSLRPEEHEKLFF.

This clonotype was picked up a small number of times. The chain is built from TRBV2 and TRBJ2-3; D possibly corresponds to TRBD1 (5 bases). Germline assignment: CDR1 SNHLY and CDR2 FYNNEI. V was pared by 1 base and J by 3 bases, with 11 bases between. This CDR3 has 15 amino acids. The CDR3, as DNA: TGTGCCAGCAGTGAAGAGGGGCTCGGTACAGATACGCAGTATTTT. It specifies CASSEEGLGTDTQYF.

J is TRBJ2-5 and V is TRBV7-9; D is unresolved. This CDR3 has 16 amino acids. Deletions cut 5 bases from V and 0 bases from J, with 16 bases between. Germline V gene data show CDR1 as SEHNR and CDR2 as FQNEAQ (reference sequence). This chain's CDR3 is CASSRLVVLNQETQYF. The CDR3 bases are TGTGCCAGCAGCCGTCTCGTGGTCTTAAACCAAGAGACCCAGTACTTC. The variable domain in full, with the rest retrieved from reference TRBV7-9 and TRBJ2-5, is DTGVSQNPRHKITKRGQNVTFRCDPISEHNRLYWYRQTLGQGPEFLTYFQNEAQLEKSRLLSDRFSAERPKGSFSTLEIQRTEQGDSAMYLCASSRLVVLNQETQYFGPGTRLLVL.

The V and J genes are TRBV20-1 and TRBJ2-1; tentative D call: TRBD1 (6 bases). CDR1 and CDR2 (germline): DFQATT, SNEGSKA (reference sequence). This CDR3 has 11 residues. Between the trimmed V and J ends, which lost 4 bases and 10 bases, there was a span of 11 bases. The CDR3 bases are TGCAGTGCTACCGGGACAACAGAGCAGTTCTTC. This translates into CSATGTTEQFF.

The V and J genes are TRBV6-5 and TRBJ2-7; the match to TRBD2 covers 8 bases. V lost 11 bases and J lost 5; bases outside the gene matches: 8. The CDR3 has 12 amino acids. The germline V gene has CDR1 MNHEY and CDR2 SVGAGI. CDR3 loop: CAGGRGANEQYF. The CDR3 DNA is TGTGCCGGCGGGCGGGGGGCGAACGAGCAGTACTTC.

V usage is TRBV2 and J usage is TRBJ2-3; TRBD2 agrees at 9 bases. Germline V gene sequence: CDR1 SNHLY, CDR2 FYNNEI. Trimming took 6 bases from V and 3 from J; bases not matched to a gene: 4. The CDR3 length is 14 residues. The CDR3 region is CASSGGLATDTQYF. The DNA of the CDR3 is TGTGCCAGCAGCGGAGGACTAGCGACAGATACGCAGTATTTT.

The chain recombines TRBV29-1 with TRBJ2-5; unclear D gene. The CDR3 extends over 13 amino acids. CDR1 is SQVTM and CDR2 is ANQGSEA in the germline V gene. Trimming removed 5 bases at V and 1 base at J, with 11 bases between. The CDR3 loop reads CSVTPRIQETQYF. Here the CDR3 DNA reads TGCAGCGTTACCCCCCGTATCCAAGAGACCCAGTACTTC.

The chain joins TRBV6-2 or TRBV6-3 to TRBJ2-1; perhaps TRBD1 as D (5 bases). This CDR3 contains 13 residues. The germline V and J ends were trimmed by 0 bases and 14 bases, with 14 bases remaining between them. Per the germline V gene, CDR1 is MNHEY and CDR2 is SVGEGT. This chain's CDR3 is CASSYSLQGLKFF. DNA for the CDR3: TGTGCCAGCAGTTACTCGTTGCAGGGTTTGAAGTTCTTC.

This clonotype was picked up a small number of times. The gene calls are TRBV10-3 and TRBJ2-4; D is perhaps TRBD1 or TRBD2 (5 bases each). The CDR3 is made up of 14 amino acids. The V end lost 2 bases, the J end lost 0 bases, and 5 bases lay between the germline ends. Germline assignment: CDR1 ENHRY and CDR2 SYGVKD. Here the CDR3 reads CAISEGGAKNIQYF. For the CDR3, the DNA is TGTGCCATCAGTGAGGGGGGAGCCAAAAACATTCAGTACTTC.

This clonotype was found many times. The rearrangement links TRBV12-3 or TRBV12-4 to TRBJ1-5; D is unresolved. The V end was cut by 3 bases, the J end by 7 bases, with 16 bases between. This CDR3 has 15 residues. CDR3 nucleotide sequence: TGTGCCAGCAGTTTGCTAGGGAGTGGTTTCCAGCCCCAGCATTTT. This encodes CASSLLGSGFQPQHF.

This clonotype was picked up many times. The V and J genes are TRBV7-9 and TRBJ2-1; 8 nucleotides match TRBD2. Germline-derived CDR1 and CDR2 are SEHNR and FQNEAQ (reference sequence). Trimming removed 7 bases from V and 5 bases from J; junction bases left unmatched: 13. The CDR3 is made up of 16 amino acids. As DNA, the CDR3 is TGTGCCAGCAACCTCTACCTAGCGGGTTTTAACAATGAGCAGTTCTTC. Amino acid sequence: CASNLYLAGFNNEQFF.

This clonotype showed up just a few times. The V and J genes are TRBV20-1 and TRBJ2-7; D is uncertain. Looked up from germline, CDR1 is DFQATT and CDR2 is SNEGSKA (reference sequence). CDR3 length equals 15 residues. V was shortened by 3 bases and J by 0 bases, with 15 bases between the two germline ends. CDR3 DNA: TGCAGTGCTAGGCTTCTAGTTTTAAGCTCCTACGAGCAGTACTTC. As protein: CSARLLVLSSYEQYF.

This clonotype was counted ten times or more. J is TRBJ1-1 and V is TRBV12-3 or TRBV12-4, with D possibly TRBD1 on 6 matching bases. The CDR3 covers 14 residues. The V and J ends lost 7 bases and 4 bases respectively, with 16 bases between them. CDR3 loop: CASTTGQFGTEAFF. In DNA, the CDR3 is TGTGCCAGCACCACCGGACAGTTTGGCACTGAAGCTTTCTTT.

V and J are TRBV5-6 and TRBJ2-1, with D tentatively TRBD1 (6 bases). CDR3 size: 14 residues. Trimming removed 5 bases from V and 2 bases from J, with 11 bases in between. The germline gives CDR1 SGHDT, CDR2 YYEEEE. CDR3 coding DNA: TGTGCCAGCAGGGCCAGGGGACCCTACAATGAGCAGTTCTTC. Translation gives CASRARGPYNEQFF. Using reference TRBV5-6 and TRBJ2-1 for the parts outside the CDR3, the full variable domain is DAGVTQSPTHLIKTRGQQVTLRCSPKSGHDTVSWYQQALGQGPQFIFQYYEEEERQRGNFPDRFSGHQFPNYSSELNVNALLLGDSALYLCASRARGPYNEQFFGPGTRLTVL.

In its sample, this clonotype was seen a few times. The chain recombines TRBV9 with TRBJ2-7; no firm D call. The CDR3 sequence is 13 residues long. Germline loops: CDR1 SGDLS, CDR2 YYNGEE. Trimming took 0 bases from V and 6 from J, leaving 10 bases between them. The CDR3 reads CASSVGPWVEQYF. The CDR3 DNA reads TGTGCCAGCAGCGTAGGTCCCTGGGTCGAGCAGTACTTC. The full variable domain, its missing parts supplied by reference TRBV9 and TRBJ2-7, is DSGVTQTPKHLITATGQRVTLRCSPRSGDLSVYWYQQSLDQGLQFLIQYYNGEERAKGNILERFSAQQFPDLHSELNLSSLELGDSALYFCASSVGPWVEQYFGPGTRLTVT.

This clonotype was seen more than once but under ten times. The chain carries TRBV7-2 and TRBJ2-1; 11 bases align to TRBD2. The CDR3 has 16 amino acids. The J segment lost 2 bases and the V segment lost 5 bases, leaving 5 bases of the junction unmatched. In germline, CDR1 is SGHTA, CDR2 FQGNSA. CDR3 in DNA: TGTGCCAGCAGCGCCTTACTAGCGGGAGCCTACAATGAGCAGTTCTTC. Translation: CASSALLAGAYNEQFF.

This clonotype was found many times. Sequence at one end of the junction differs from germline and may be a read error. The V and J genes are TRBV5-1 and TRBJ2-7, with D perhaps matching TRBD1 (6 bases). The germline gives CDR1 SGHRS, CDR2 YFSETQ. The length of the CDR3 is 14 residues. In DNA form, the CDR3 reads TGTGCCAGCAGCTTAGTACAGGGTGGCTACGAGCAGTACTTC. Amino acid sequence: CASSLVQGGYEQYF.

This clonotype was recorded a few times. The V and J genes are TRBV20-1 and TRBJ2-5; 7 bases line up with TRBD1. The CDR3 totals 15 residues. CDR1 and CDR2 (germline): DFQATT, SNEGSKA (reference sequence). Unmatched junction bases numbered 11, after V lost 4 bases and J lost 3 bases. The DNA for the CDR3 is TGCAGTGCTAAAAACAGGGGTTCAGGAAAAGAGACCCAGTACTTC. Protein sequence: CSAKNRGSGKETQYF.

CDR3 sequence: CASKGPPYEQYF. CDR3 nucleotides: TGTGCCTCGAAGGGCCCCCCCTACGAGCAGTACTTC. This chain uses TRBV6-4 with TRBJ2-7; D not resolved. The CDR3 is made up of 12 amino acids. Germline V gives CDR1 MRHNA, CDR2 SNTAGT. V was clipped by 11 bases and J by 2 bases, with 13 bases between them.

This clonotype was detected only a few times. CDR3 sequence (DNA): TGTGCCAGCAGCTCTGACAGGGGGCGGAAGATAAATACTCCGTTCTTC. It yields the protein CASSSDRGRKINTPFF. The chain combines TRBV5-6 with TRBJ2-1, with TRBD1 identical over 10 bases. The CDR3 is made up of 16 amino acids. V trimming: 3 bases; J trimming: 15 bases; junction bases outside the gene matches: 18. Germline V gene lookup returns CDR1 SGHDT and CDR2 YYEEEE.

The V call is TRBV5-1, the J call TRBJ2-5, with D possibly TRBD1 on 5 matching bases. CDR1 is SGHRS and CDR2 is YFSETQ in the germline V gene. The CDR3 is 14 residues long. Trimming pared 0 bases from V and 5 bases from J, leaving 11 bases between. The CDR3 protein is CASSLAQAKETQYF. CDR3 DNA: TGCGCCAGCAGCTTGGCACAGGCCAAGGAGACCCAGTACTTC. Full variable domain (missing parts from reference TRBV5-1 and TRBJ2-5): KAGVTQTPRYLIKTRGQQVTLSCSPISGHRSVSWYQQTPGQGLQFLFEYFSETQRNKGNFPGRFSGRQFSNSRSEMNVSTLELGDSALYLCASSLAQAKETQYFGPGTRLLVL.